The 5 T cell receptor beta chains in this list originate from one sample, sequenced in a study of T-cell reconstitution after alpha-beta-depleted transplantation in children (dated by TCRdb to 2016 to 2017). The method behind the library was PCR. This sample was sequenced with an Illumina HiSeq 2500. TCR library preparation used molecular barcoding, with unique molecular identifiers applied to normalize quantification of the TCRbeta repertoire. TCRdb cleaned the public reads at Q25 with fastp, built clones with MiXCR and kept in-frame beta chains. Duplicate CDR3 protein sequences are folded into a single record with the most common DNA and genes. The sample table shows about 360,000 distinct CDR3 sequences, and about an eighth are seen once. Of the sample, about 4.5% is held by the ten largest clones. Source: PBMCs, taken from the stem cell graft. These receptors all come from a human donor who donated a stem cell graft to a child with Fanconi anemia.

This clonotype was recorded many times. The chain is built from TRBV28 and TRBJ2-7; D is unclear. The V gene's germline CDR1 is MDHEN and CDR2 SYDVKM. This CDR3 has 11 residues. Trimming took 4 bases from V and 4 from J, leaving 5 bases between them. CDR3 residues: CASSSSYEQYV. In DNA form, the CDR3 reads TGTGCCAGCAGTTCGAGTTACGAGCAGTACGTC.

CDR3 protein: CASSLVMGQSSYEQYF. CDR3 nucleotide sequence: TGTGCCAGCAGTTTGGTTATGGGACAGAGCTCCTACGAGCAGTACTTC. The gene calls are TRBV27 and TRBJ2-7, with TRBD1 matching over 7 bases. Germline V gives CDR1 MNHEY, CDR2 SMNVEV (reference sequence). This CDR3 has 16 residues. V lost 3 bases to trimming and J lost 0 bases; unmatched junction nucleotides: 8.

CDR3 sequence reads: CAWDRRTNTEAFF. CDR3 DNA: TGTGCCTGGGACAGGCGGACGAACACTGAAGCTTTCTTT. V gene TRBV30 combines with J gene TRBJ1-1; D is possibly TRBD1 (6 bases). This CDR3 is built from 13 residues. Looked up from germline, CDR1 is GTSNPN and CDR2 is SVGIG (reference sequence). V was cut by 5 bases and J by 1 base, with 11 bases left in between.

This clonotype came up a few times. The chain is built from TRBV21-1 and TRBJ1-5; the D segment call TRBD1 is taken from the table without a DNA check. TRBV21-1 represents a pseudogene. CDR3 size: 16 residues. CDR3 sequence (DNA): TGTGCCAGCAGCAAACAGGGGGGAGTGGGGAATCAGCCCCAGCATTTT. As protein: CASSKQGGVGNQPQHF.

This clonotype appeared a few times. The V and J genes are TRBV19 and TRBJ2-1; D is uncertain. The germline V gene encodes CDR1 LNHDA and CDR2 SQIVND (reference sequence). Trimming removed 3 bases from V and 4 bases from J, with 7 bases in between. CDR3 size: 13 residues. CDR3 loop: CASSMQVYNEQFF. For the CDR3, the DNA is TGTGCCAGTAGTATGCAGGTGTACAATGAGCAGTTCTTC.